This T cell receptor beta chain was observed in a study of chemoradiotherapy in HPV16-positive cancers. On the study more broadly: Candidate HPV-specific clones and shared TCR motifs came from a couple of HPV16-positive patients. Study results and limitations: In HPV16-positive patients, HPV-responsive T-cell expansion tracked better recurrence-free survival. Functional assays defining HPV-specific T cells used only a couple of HPV16-positive patients.

Profiling relied on immunoSEQ multiplex PCR, and the TCRdb table lists in-frame clones only, not all of them. The sample contains around 5,000 clones, roughly 89% of which appear only once. To note about this clone: What it binds is unknown.

The CDR3 runs to 16 residues. V lost 9 bases to trimming and J lost 5 bases; unmatched junction nucleotides: 15. Germline V gene lookup returns CDR1 LNHDA and CDR2 SQIVND (reference sequence). The TCR originated in a human donor with HPV-associated anogenital cancer. The sequenced sample was tumor tissue, obtained from a patient who underwent chemoradiotherapy. This chain links TRBV19 with TRBJ1-5; TRBD1 aligns across 8 bases. The CDR3 DNA is TGTGCCAGCGGGACAGGCAGGATGAATAGGCATCAGCCCCAGCATTTT. Protein product: CASGTGRMNRHQPQHF.